One sample yielded the 12 T cell receptor beta chains listed below, sequenced in a study of blood T cell repertoires in COVID-19. Profiled with immunoSEQ multiplex PCR; TCRdb holds only in-frame clones, not every one. Of 200,000 to 250,000 clones detected, over 60% appear once; the ten largest clones hold around 6%. Sample: peripheral blood. The receptors were sampled from an older woman with acute or convalescent COVID-19.

The CDR3 sequence is CASSWGQGTKQYF. For the CDR3, the DNA is TGTGCCAGCAGTTGGGGACAGGGAACGAAGCAGTACTTC. The chain couples TRBV27 to TRBJ2-7; 9 bases are a match to TRBD1. The CDR3 is 13 residues long. In germline, CDR1 is MNHEY, CDR2 SMNVEV (reference sequence). V shed 4 bases and J 8 bases; nucleotides not matched to a gene: 6.

This chain connects TRBV29-1 to TRBJ1-4; TRBD1 agrees at 7 bases. Germline loops: CDR1 SQVTM, CDR2 ANQGSEA. This CDR3 is built from 13 residues. J was trimmed by 3 bases and V by 7 bases; bases with no gene match: 5. CDR3 loop: CSARDRANEKLFF. DNA for the CDR3: TGCAGCGCTCGGGACAGAGCTAATGAAAAACTGTTTTTT.

There are a few counts of this clone. The chain recombines TRBV3-1 (or the pseudogene TRBV3-2) with TRBJ2-7; 7 positions agree with TRBD1. Germline V CDR1 and CDR2: LGHDT, YNNKEL (reference sequence). V was pared by 5 bases and J by 12 bases, with 7 bases of the junction left unmatched. This CDR3 has 11 residues. The CDR3 coding sequence is TGTGCCAGCAGCTCTACAGGGGAACCGTACTTC. As protein: CASSSTGEPYF.

The genes are TRBV19 and TRBJ1-5; D gene uncertain. V lost 4 bases and J 6 bases, leaving 13 bases between the germline ends. Germline loops: CDR1 LNHDA, CDR2 SQIVND (reference sequence). This CDR3 contains 14 residues. This chain's CDR3 is CASSTYREGQPQHF. CDR3 in DNA: TGTGCCAGTAGTACATACAGAGAGGGTCAGCCCCAGCATTTT.

CDR3 sequence: CASSPQADTQYF. CDR3 sequence (DNA): TGTGCCAGCAGCCCCCAGGCAGATACGCAGTATTTT. The V gene is TRBV7-9, the J gene TRBJ2-3; D unclear. The V gene's germline CDR1 is SEHNR and CDR2 FQNEAQ (reference sequence). Trimming took off 5 bases at V and 4 bases at J, with 7 bases between the two ends. This CDR3 comprises 12 residues.

The rearrangement joins TRBV20-1 to TRBJ2-7; 10 nucleotides line up with TRBD1. The CDR3 extends over 11 amino acids. Losses at the gene ends were 6 bases for V and 6 bases for J; bases not matched to a gene: 2. CDR1 and CDR2 (germline): DFQATT, SNEGSKA (reference sequence). The CDR3 bases are TGCAGTGCCGGGACAGGGGCCGAGCAGTACTTC. This gives the protein CSAGTGAEQYF.

This clone has just a few counts. The chain links TRBV29-1 to TRBJ2-1; tentatively, D is TRBD1 (6 bases). Germline V gene lookup returns CDR1 SQVTM and CDR2 ANQGSEA. V was cut by 7 bases and J by 7 bases, with 20 bases left in between. The CDR3 consists of 14 residues. The CDR3 nucleotides are TGCAGCGCGGGACGGATTCAGGGGCCTAATGAGCAGTTCTTC. This translates into CSAGRIQGPNEQFF.

The chain carries TRBV2 and TRBJ1-6; TRBD1 matches 8 bases. The V segment lost 4 bases and the J segment 9 bases; nucleotides outside the gene matches: 14. The germline CDR1 and CDR2 sequences are SNHLY and FYNNEI. The CDR3 sequence is 17 residues long. This CDR3 reads CASSGGQGLDPGSPLHF. In DNA, the CDR3 is TGTGCCAGCAGTGGAGGACAGGGCTTGGACCCTGGTTCACCCCTCCACTTT. Based on the CDR3 plus reference TRBV2 and TRBJ1-6, the full variable domain is EPEVTQTPSHQVTQMGQEVILRCVPISNHLYFYWYRQILGQKVEFLVSFYNNEISEKSEIFDDQFSVERPDGSNFTLKIRSTKLEDSAMYFCASSGGQGLDPGSPLHFGNGTRLTVT.

The V gene is TRBV3-1 (or the pseudogene TRBV3-2), the J gene TRBJ2-7; TRBD2 matches 9 bases. CDR3 size: 16 residues. Germline V gene lookup returns CDR1 LGHDT and CDR2 YNNKEL (reference sequence). With V trimmed by 4 bases and J by 6 bases, 13 bases remained unmatched. The CDR3 loop is CASSRSGSDGVGEQYF. DNA of the CDR3: TGTGCCAGCAGCCGTAGCGGGAGTGACGGCGTCGGCGAGCAGTACTTC.

Points on this clone: The sample carries other DNA sequences with the same CDR3. The V call is TRBV2, the J call TRBJ2-7; 7 positions agree with TRBD1. This CDR3 region has 13 residues. Per germline, CDR1 SNHLY and CDR2 FYNNEI. J lost 3 bases, V lost 5 bases, and 4 bases had no gene match. CDR3 DNA sequence: TGTGCCAGCAGTCGGACAGGAGGCTACGAGCAGTACTTC. Its translation is CASSRTGGYEQYF.

J is TRBJ2-3 and V is TRBV2, with D possibly matching TRBD2 (6 bases). With 6 bases removed from V and 0 bases from J, the gap between germline ends came to 13 bases. This CDR3 contains 15 residues. The germline V gene has CDR1 SNHLY and CDR2 FYNNEI. In nucleotides, the CDR3 is TGTGCCAGCAGCAGGAGGGATTTTAGCACAGATACGCAGTATTTT. Its protein is CASSRRDFSTDTQYF. Using reference TRBV2 and TRBJ2-3 for the parts outside the CDR3, the full variable domain is EPEVTQTPSHQVTQMGQEVILRCVPISNHLYFYWYRQILGQKVEFLVSFYNNEISEKSEIFDDQFSVERPDGSNFTLKIRSTKLEDSAMYFCASSRRDFSTDTQYFGPGTRLTVL.

V and J are TRBV1 and TRBJ2-1; the table gives TRBD2 as D, unverified against the DNA. TRBV1 is listed as a pseudogene. The CDR3 runs to 17 residues. For the CDR3, the DNA is TGCACCAGCAGCCAAGTTGACCTCGGAGCCGGTTACAATGAGCAGTTCTTC. It translates to CTSSQVDLGAGYNEQFF.